What follows describes a single T cell receptor (beta chain). Its antigen is undetermined. This sample was taken from a study of cytomegalovirus exposure and HLA in healthy donors. Study conclusions and caveats: Later analysis showed TCR association rates varying by HLA locus, highest for DRB1 and lowest for HLA-C.

Both 60 Vbeta primers and 13 Jbeta primers went into the PCR. Only in-frame clones appear in the TCRdb table, and some are missing; sequencing was by immunoSEQ multiplex PCR. The repertoire consists of some 110,000 clones, with 60% to 85% occurring once and the leading ten covering approximately 5%. This receptor was obtained from a man aged 45 to 65 in good health and CMV-seropositive. Specimen: PBMCs.

The CDR3 loop is CATKRGGDTGELFF. CDR3 sequence (DNA): TGTGCTACCAAGAGGGGGGGGGACACCGGGGAGCTGTTTTTT. The V gene is TRBV7-9, the J gene TRBJ2-2, with TRBD2 as a possible D gene (7 bases). Germline CDR1 SEHNR, CDR2 FQNEAQ (reference sequence). The CDR3 runs 14 residues.